This record looks at one TCR beta chain sequence and its context. Its antigen remains unidentified. The method was immunoSEQ multiplex PCR; TCRdb's version includes in-frame clones alone and lacks a portion of them. This sample has 20,000 to 25,000 clones; roughly 69% occur once, and the top ten carry about 39%. This sample is part of a study of vaccination effects on CD4 cells after COVID-19. Looked up from germline, CDR1 is LGHDT and CDR2 is YNNKEL (reference sequence). Trimming cost V 5 bases and J 1 base; bases outside gene matches: 5. This CDR3 contains 14 residues. Under the ViraFEST assay, PBMC were stimulated with viral peptide pools so that antigen-specific CD4+ T cells expanded. Sequencing was performed afterwards. Having been cultured for less than 13 days, the cells underwent CD4+ T cell isolation. PCR confirmed that the person was infected with SARS-CoV-2 between March and December 2020.

Source: CD4+ T cells from PBMCs cultured with a peptide pool, taken before COVID-19 vaccination. The TCR was taken from a human donor who had a prior SARS-CoV-2 infection. The chain couples TRBV3-1 (or the pseudogene TRBV3-2) to TRBJ2-7; 7 bases match TRBD1. DNA for the CDR3: TGTGCCAGCAGCAACAGGGGTAGGTCCTACGAGCAGTACTTC. It translates to CASSNRGRSYEQYF.